These 9 T cell receptor beta chains were all obtained from the same sample, sequenced in a study of blood T cells in healthy people across ages (dated by TCRdb to about 2015). Library construction relied on 5' RACE. Sequencing used an Illumina HiSeq 2500. The second PCR ran for about 7 to 11 cycles and used a J-beta primer mix along with a sample-barcoded 5' primer. TCRdb reprocessed the public reads (quality trimming at Q25 with fastp, clone calling with MiXCR) and kept in-frame beta chains. Rows matching on CDR3 protein sequence are summarized as one entry with the most common DNA and genes. The sample table contains some 1.5 million distinct CDR3 sequences; only one count was recorded for 35% to 45% of them. About 4% of the sample comes from the top ten. Material: blood. The receptors here all came from a young woman in good health.

The V and J genes are TRBV7-2 and TRBJ1-2; D perhaps matches TRBD1 (6 bases). Germline V gives CDR1 SGHTA, CDR2 FQGNSA. V gave up 5 bases and J gave up 4 bases, with 20 bases separating them. This CDR3 contains 16 residues. The DNA for the CDR3 is TGTGCCAGCAGCCTCATTGGACAGAGCGGGGCCTATGGCTACACCTTC. Protein sequence: CASSLIGQSGAYGYTF.

The chain has TRBV27 and TRBJ2-5; D not resolved. The J call could be wrong; TRBJ2-7 is a better fit for the DNA end. The CDR3 covers 13 residues. The V gene's germline CDR1 is MNHEY and CDR2 SMNVEV (reference sequence). The chain's CDR3 is CASSPRTYSEQYF. The CDR3 bases are TGTGCCAGCAGTCCGCGGACGTACTCCGAGCAGTACTTC.

The chain employs TRBV4-3 and TRBJ2-1; 7 nucleotides agree with TRBD2. The germline V gene encodes CDR1 LGHNA and CDR2 YSLEER. V shed 1 base and J 7 bases; nucleotides not matched to a gene: 13. CDR3 length: 17 residues. The CDR3 DNA is TGCGCCAGCAGCCAAGCGGGTGGGGAGGGAACGGGTAATGAGCAGTTCTTC. Its translation is CASSQAGGEGTGNEQFF.

This clonotype appeared a few times. This chain joins TRBV6-5 and TRBJ2-7, with D perhaps TRBD1 (6 bases). Germline loops: CDR1 MNHEY, CDR2 SVGAGI. The CDR3 loop spans 17 amino acids. The germline V and J ends were trimmed by 0 bases and 0 bases, with 15 bases remaining between them. The CDR3 DNA is TGTGCCAGCAGTTACTCCCTACGACAGGTTAGCTCCTACGAGCAGTACTTC. This sequence encodes CASSYSLRQVSSYEQYF.

The chain joins TRBV29-1 to TRBJ1-1; TRBD1 is a possible D gene (6 bases). The CDR3 is made up of 14 amino acids. Trimming shortened V by 5 bases and J by 0 bases, and 13 bases separated the two germline ends. Germline assignment: CDR1 SQVTM and CDR2 ANQGSEA. The CDR3 DNA reads as TGCAGCGTTCGTAAGGGGGGTATGAACACTGAAGCTTTCTTT. It yields the protein CSVRKGGMNTEAFF. Combining the CDR3 with reference TRBV29-1 and TRBJ1-1 gives the whole variable domain SAVISQKPSRDICQRGTSLTIQCQVDSQVTMMFWYRQQPGQSLTLIATANQGSEATYESGFVIDKFPISRPNLTFSTLTVSNMSPEDSSIYLCSVRKGGMNTEAFFGQGTRLTVV.

V and J are TRBV7-9 and TRBJ1-2, with a tentative D call TRBD1 (5 bases). This CDR3 is 11 amino acids long. V was trimmed by 7 bases and J by 6 bases, leaving 9 bases between them. From germline, CDR1 is SEHNR and CDR2 FQNEAQ (reference sequence). The DNA of the CDR3 is TGTGCCAGCACCGCGACAGATGGCTACACCTTC. This sequence encodes CASTATDGYTF.

The chain combines TRBV4-1 with TRBJ2-7; possible D gene TRBD1, 6 bases. The CDR3 consists of 16 residues. Looked up from germline, CDR1 is MGHRA and CDR2 is YSYEKL. V was clipped by 4 bases and J by 0 bases, with 16 bases between them. The CDR3 nucleotides are TGCGCCAGCAGCCCACCTCAGGGGCGCCACTCCTACGAGCAGTACTTC. Translation: CASSPPQGRHSYEQYF.

The J gene is TRBJ2-1, the V gene TRBV12-3 or TRBV12-4; D perhaps matches TRBD2 (6 bases). V was shortened by 6 bases and J by 9 bases, with 21 bases between the two germline ends. The CDR3 spans 15 residues. The CDR3 spells CASRRTQTGDTEQFF. In nucleotides, the CDR3 is TGTGCCAGCAGACGGACCCAAACGGGAGACACTGAGCAGTTCTTC.

The chain uses TRBV20-1 and TRBJ2-7; D is ambiguous. CDR3 length equals 12 residues. Germline CDR1 DFQATT, CDR2 SNEGSKA (reference sequence). The V end lost 6 bases, the J end lost 6 bases, and 15 bases lay between the germline ends. The CDR3 DNA reads TGCAGTGCCGACCCTCTGGGCCGCGAGCAGTACTTC. Translating it yields CSADPLGREQYF.